The next 18 T cell receptor beta chains were all read from a single sample in a study of cytomegalovirus exposure and HLA in healthy donors. Here immunoSEQ multiplex PCR was the method, and the copy in TCRdb shows in-frame clones only, minus some. This sample has more than 80,000 clones, with 88% found just once. Sequenced input: PBMCs. The receptor source for this set is a woman aged 18-29 years in good health and CMV-seropositive.

This chain uses TRBV6-1 with TRBJ2-5; D ambiguous. Trimming removed 6 bases at V and 3 bases at J, with 5 bases between. CDR1 and CDR2 (germline): MNHNS, SASEGT. The CDR3 runs 11 residues. CDR3 bases: TGTGCCAGCAGAGGAGAAGAGACCCAGTACTTC. Translating gives CASRGEETQYF.

The V call is TRBV28, the J call TRBJ2-2; 8 nucleotides line up with TRBD1. The CDR3 has 15 residues. Germline V CDR1 and CDR2: MDHEN, SYDVKM. Trimming took 3 bases from V and 5 from J; bases not matched to a gene: 5. DNA for the CDR3: TGTGCCAGCAGTTTGAGGACAGGGAGAACCGGGGAGCTGTTTTTT. Residues: CASSLRTGRTGELFF.

J is TRBJ2-7 and V is TRBV2; D is possibly TRBD1 (5 bases). V lost 6 bases and J lost 4, with 7 bases in between. This CDR3 is 11 amino acids long. Looked up from germline, CDR1 is SNHLY and CDR2 is FYNNEI. CDR3: CASRGEYEQYF. The CDR3 DNA is TGTGCCAGCAGAGGGGAATACGAGCAGTACTTC.

CDR3 DNA sequence: TGTGCCAGCAGCTTAGGAGGGTTCGCAGATACGCAGTATTTT. Amino acids: CASSLGGFADTQYF. J is TRBJ2-3 and V is TRBV11-2; tentatively, D is TRBD2 (5 bases). This CDR3 is built from 14 residues. Deletions cut 1 base from V and 4 bases from J, with 9 bases between. Looked up from germline, CDR1 is SGHAT and CDR2 is FQNNGV.

The chain is built from TRBV29-1 and TRBJ2-5; 7 bases map to TRBD1. CDR3 size: 14 residues. From germline, CDR1 is SQVTM and CDR2 ANQGSEA. V dropped 4 bases and J dropped 3; count of bases not matched to a gene: 8. The CDR3 nucleotides are TGCAGCGTTGGTCGACAGGGTAGGAAAGAGACCCAGTACTTC. Translation gives CSVGRQGRKETQYF. The full variable domain, its missing parts supplied by reference TRBV29-1 and TRBJ2-5, is SAVISQKPSRDICQRGTSLTIQCQVDSQVTMMFWYRQQPGQSLTLIATANQGSEATYESGFVIDKFPISRPNLTFSTLTVSNMSPEDSSIYLCSVGRQGRKETQYFGPGTRLLVL.

The chain links TRBV11-2 to TRBJ1-6; D unresolved. This CDR3 is 13 amino acids long. Looked up from germline, CDR1 is SGHAT and CDR2 is FQNNGV. Trimming stripped 3 bases from V and 6 bases from J, with 6 bases between. CDR3 amino acids: CASSFSTNSPLHF. CDR3 coding DNA: TGTGCCAGCAGCTTCAGTACTAATTCACCCCTCCACTTT.

The rearrangement links TRBV4-1 to TRBJ1-2; 9 positions match TRBD1. The CDR3 loop spans 15 amino acids. Per germline, CDR1 MGHRA and CDR2 YSYEKL. V shed 4 bases, J shed 6 bases, and the junction held 9 bases outside the gene matches. The CDR3 DNA is TGCGCCAGCAGCCTCGGGACAGGGAGGCGCGATGGCTACACCTTC. Amino acids: CASSLGTGRRDGYTF.

The V and J genes are TRBV6-6 and TRBJ1-1, with 10 positions matching TRBD1. The CDR3 runs 15 residues. Unmatched junction bases numbered 6, after V lost 7 bases and J lost 1 base. Germline CDR1 reads MNHNY; CDR2 reads SVGAGI (reference sequence). The CDR3, as DNA: TGTGCCAGCATTCAGGACAGGGGGTCGAACACTGAAGCTTTCTTT. Protein: CASIQDRGSNTEAFF.

This chain connects TRBV7-9 to TRBJ1-3; D perhaps matches TRBD1 (5 bases). V gave up 5 bases and J gave up 4 bases, with 9 bases separating them. The CDR3 spans 13 residues. CDR1 is SEHNR and CDR2 is FQNEAQ in the germline V gene (reference sequence). In nucleotides, the CDR3 is TGTGCCAGCAGCGCCCGACAGGGAAACACCATATATTTT. This sequence encodes CASSARQGNTIYF.

In this sample, this clone turned up once. J is TRBJ2-1 and V is TRBV29-1; 11 bases agree with TRBD2. V trimming: 6 bases; J trimming: 8 bases; junction bases outside the gene matches: 12. CDR1 and CDR2 from the germline V gene are SQVTM and ANQGSEA. The CDR3 is 15 residues long. The CDR3 DNA reads TGCAGCGTGATTTATATAGCGGGGGGGCTGGATGAGCAGTTCTTC. Its protein product is CSVIYIAGGLDEQFF.

The chain employs TRBV27 and TRBJ2-1; TRBD2 matches at 7 bases. Germline V gene sequence: CDR1 MNHEY, CDR2 SMNVEV (reference sequence). V dropped 4 bases and J dropped 7; count of bases not matched to a gene: 7. The CDR3 contains 14 residues. CDR3 sequence (DNA): TGTGCCAGCAGTTCCGAGCGGGGAGCTAATGAGCAGTTCTTC. Amino acids: CASSSERGANEQFF.

The rearrangement uses TRBV10-3 and TRBJ2-2; 11 bases line up with TRBD2. J was trimmed by 0 bases and V by 0 bases; bases with no gene match: 3. CDR1 is ENHRY, CDR2 SYGVKD, per germline. The CDR3 has 18 amino acids. The CDR3 DNA reads TGTGCCATCAGTGAGTCGACTAGCGGGGACGCGAACACCGGGGAGCTGTTTTTT. This translates into CAISESTSGDANTGELFF.

The genes are TRBV5-6 and TRBJ1-1; D unclear. Germline V gene sequence: CDR1 SGHDT, CDR2 YYEEEE. The CDR3 length is 14 residues. V was cut by 4 bases and J by 0 bases, with 10 bases left in between. The CDR3 nucleotides are TGTGCCAGCAGCCCCCGGAGGGTGAACACTGAAGCTTTCTTT. Translation gives CASSPRRVNTEAFF. Drawing the rest from reference TRBV5-6 and TRBJ1-1, the complete variable domain is DAGVTQSPTHLIKTRGQQVTLRCSPKSGHDTVSWYQQALGQGPQFIFQYYEEEERQRGNFPDRFSGHQFPNYSSELNVNALLLGDSALYLCASSPRRVNTEAFFGQGTRLTVV.

This chain joins TRBV27 and TRBJ2-7; 9 bases line up with TRBD1. This CDR3 comprises 14 residues. V lost 7 bases and J lost 3; bases outside the gene matches: 7. The V gene's germline CDR1 is MNHEY and CDR2 SMNVEV (reference sequence). The CDR3 DNA sequence: TGTGCCAGCACCAAGGACAGGGGCGGCTACGAGCAGTACTTC. It specifies CASTKDRGGYEQYF.

This chain connects TRBV6-6 to TRBJ2-2; TRBD2 matches at 10 bases. J was trimmed by 7 bases and V by 5 bases; bases with no gene match: 7. This CDR3 has 15 residues. Germline assignment: CDR1 MNHNY and CDR2 SVGAGI (reference sequence). The CDR3 DNA reads as TGTGCCAGCAGTACAAGCGGGGGGGCAATCGGGGAGCTGTTTTTT. Residues: CASSTSGGAIGELFF.

The rearrangement uses TRBV6-5 and TRBJ1-2; D possibly corresponds to TRBD1 (5 bases). The V end was cut by 2 bases, the J end by 3 bases, with 10 bases between. The germline gives CDR1 MNHEY, CDR2 SVGAGI. The CDR3 is made up of 14 amino acids. CDR3 DNA sequence: TGTGCCAGCAGTTACGGAGGGGAGGACTATGGCTACACCTTC. Translating it yields CASSYGGEDYGYTF.

The rearrangement links TRBV7-2 to TRBJ1-1; TRBD1 is a possible D gene (5 bases). The CDR3 contains 13 residues. Germline CDR1 reads SGHTA; CDR2 reads FQGNSA. The V gene lost 4 bases and the J gene lost 6 bases, with 12 bases spanning the gap. The CDR3 DNA reads TGTGCCAGCAGCTCCCAGGGTGGGGCTGAAGCTTTCTTT. It translates to CASSSQGGAEAFF.

The chain has TRBV11-2 and TRBJ2-3; 8 bases align to TRBD1. There are 16 residues in the CDR3. The germline V gene has CDR1 SGHAT and CDR2 FQNNGV. After removal of 4 bases from V and 3 bases from J, the junction contained 9 bases not matched to a gene. The CDR3: CASSSPRGLRTDTQYF. CDR3 DNA sequence: TGTGCCAGCAGCTCTCCCAGGGGGCTTAGGACAGATACGCAGTATTTT.